This T cell receptor beta chain comes out of a study of cytomegalovirus exposure and HLA in healthy donors. The PCR made use of 60 Vbeta and 13 Jbeta primers. The method was immunoSEQ multiplex PCR; TCRdb's version includes in-frame clones alone and lacks a portion of them. The sample has about 120,000 clones, 80% seen once. Study-wide points: Upon later analysis, HLA-associated TCR beta chains proved more clonally expanded than other, equally common chains. The study had only CMV serostatus as immune exposure information. Later work found most CMV-associated TCR beta chains apparently HLA-restricted. Within an earlier analysis, most TCR beta V segments proved productive either about 87% or about 30% of the time.

Concerning this clone itself: Its cognate antigen is unknown.

This clonotype originated in a female donor in good health and CMV-seropositive. The specimen was PBMCs.

The DNA of the CDR3 is TGTGCCAGCAGTGAAACCGGTGGAAACACCATATATTTT. It codes for CASSETGGNTIYF. The genes are TRBV2 and TRBJ1-3; D gene uncertain. The V end was cut by 2 bases, the J end by 3 bases, with 5 bases between. CDR3 size: 13 residues. The germline V gene encodes CDR1 SNHLY and CDR2 FYNNEI.